This TCR beta chain was observed in a study of blood T cells in healthy people across ages. Study-level findings and limits: PBMC samples, being unsorted, prevented any conclusive comparison of naive and antigen-experienced cells.

PCR was performed a second time for about 6 to 12 cycles using a sample-barcoded 5' primer and a J-beta primer mix. TCRdb itself ran the 5' RACE reads through MiXCR, one entry per CDR3 protein. This table has 650,000 to 1,000,000 distinct CDR3 sequences, 35% to 40% appearing once. As for this clonotype: Its specificity is unknown. This may arise from a read error, as a much more abundant clone is one base away.

This CDR3 has 15 amino acids. From germline, CDR1 is SGHTA and CDR2 FQGNSA. This TCR was sampled from a man aged 18-30 years in good health. The chain joins TRBV7-2 to TRBJ2-5; D is undetermined. The sequenced material came from blood. Here the CDR3 DNA reads TGTGCCGGCAGCCCACTGGGGTTAACGAGAGAGACCCAGTACTTC. Its translation is CAGSPLGLTRETQYF.